A single sample is the source of the 25 T cell receptor beta chains below, sequenced in a study of shared clonotypes between healthy human individuals. The assay was immunoSEQ multiplex PCR, and TCRdb's table has in-frame clones only and misses some. The table records some 2 million clones, 85% to 95% of them present only once. It was CD45RO-negative cells, positively selected for CCR7, that made up naive CD8 cells, with terminally differentiated effector memory CD45RA+ cells excluded. The sample consisted of naive CD8+ T cells sorted from blood. The receptors originated from a man younger than 35 in good health.

In regard to this clone: Other DNA sequences within the sample encode an identical CDR3. This chain links TRBV5-6 with TRBJ2-5; 7 bases line up with TRBD1. There are 14 residues in the CDR3. From germline, CDR1 is SGHDT and CDR2 YYEEEE. The ends lost 0 bases at V and 2 bases at J; junction bases unmatched: 1. In DNA form, the CDR3 reads TGTGCCAGCAGCTTGGGACAGGGACAAGAGACCCAGTACTTC. This encodes CASSLGQGQETQYF.

The gene calls are TRBV10-2 and TRBJ2-1; 7 nucleotides align to TRBD1. V lost 7 bases, J lost 5 bases, and 2 bases stayed unmatched. CDR3 length equals 12 residues. The V gene's germline CDR1 is WSHSY and CDR2 SAAADI. Written as DNA, the CDR3 is TGCGCCAGCAACAGGGGTGACAATGAGCAGTTCTTC. Its translation: CASNRGDNEQFF.

The chain uses TRBV15 and TRBJ1-4, with 9 nucleotides matching TRBD1. Unmatched junction bases numbered 21, after V lost 6 bases and J lost 7 bases. The length of the CDR3 is 19 residues. The germline V gene has CDR1 LNHNV and CDR2 YYDKDF (reference sequence). The CDR3 region has the DNA TGTGCCACCAGAACCCAACAGGGGGCTTTAGGAAAATTCGGTGAAAAACTGTTTTTT. Translating gives CATRTQQGALGKFGEKLFF.

V usage is TRBV7-8 and J usage is TRBJ2-5; unclear D gene. The CDR3 spans 14 residues. The germline gives CDR1 SGHVS, CDR2 FQNEAQ. Trimming pared 4 bases from V and 4 bases from J, leaving 13 bases between. CDR3 sequence (DNA): TGTGCCAGCAGCTACCAACCTTCCCTAGAGACCCAGTACTTC. Translation gives CASSYQPSLETQYF.

V is TRBV27 and J is TRBJ1-1; 7 positions match TRBD1. Trimming at V came to 7 bases and at J to 3 bases, leaving 5 bases not matched to a gene. Per the germline V gene, CDR1 is MNHEY and CDR2 is SMNVEV (reference sequence). The CDR3 is 13 residues long. For the CDR3, the DNA is TGTGCCAGCACCCCAACAGGGGACACTGAAGCTTTCTTT. Translating gives CASTPTGDTEAFF.

This chain joins TRBV4-1 and TRBJ2-1; 7 bases align to TRBD2. The CDR3 covers 15 residues. V lost 4 bases, J lost 3 bases, and 6 bases stayed unmatched. The germline gives CDR1 MGHRA, CDR2 YSYEKL. CDR3 protein: CASSLQGGSYNEQFF. In DNA, the CDR3 is TGCGCCAGCAGCCTCCAAGGCGGGAGCTACAATGAGCAGTTCTTC.

The genes are TRBV13 and TRBJ2-3; TRBD1 matches 8 bases. The germline V gene encodes CDR1 PRHDT and CDR2 FYEKMQ (reference sequence). This CDR3 comprises 15 residues. V dropped 5 bases and J dropped 3; count of bases not matched to a gene: 7. CDR3 sequence: CASSEQGGSTDTQYF. For the CDR3, the DNA is TGTGCCAGCAGCGAACAGGGGGGTTCGACAGATACGCAGTATTTT.

As concerns this clone: In the same sample, other DNA sequences code for this CDR3. The chain combines TRBV5-1 with TRBJ1-5; D remains unclear. Trimming cost V 0 bases and J 4 bases, with 5 bases left between them. Germline loops: CDR1 SGHRS, CDR2 YFSETQ. The CDR3 runs to 13 residues. In DNA form, the CDR3 reads TGCGCCAGCAGCTTGGGACCTAATCAGCCCCAGCATTTT. As protein: CASSLGPNQPQHF. Full variable domain (remainder filled in from reference TRBV5-1 and TRBJ1-5): KAGVTQTPRYLIKTRGQQVTLSCSPISGHRSVSWYQQTPGQGLQFLFEYFSETQRNKGNFPGRFSGRQFSNSRSEMNVSTLELGDSALYLCASSLGPNQPQHFGDGTRLSIL.

The J gene is TRBJ2-7, the V gene TRBV2, with D tentatively TRBD2 (6 bases). This CDR3 has 15 residues. Trimming stripped 2 bases from V and 0 bases from J, with 11 bases between. In germline, CDR1 is SNHLY, CDR2 FYNNEI. CDR3 in DNA: TGTGCCAGCAGTGAATTGGTGACTAGCTCCTACGAGCAGTACTTC. Its translation: CASSELVTSSYEQYF.

V and J are TRBV9 and TRBJ1-6; 7 nucleotides line up with TRBD1. CDR1 is SGDLS, CDR2 YYNGEE, per germline. This CDR3 contains 16 residues. V lost 3 bases to trimming and J lost 7 bases; unmatched junction nucleotides: 10. CDR3 sequence (DNA): TGTGCCAGCAGCGCCTCAGGGGGGACAGAGAATTCACCCCTCCACTTT. Translating it yields CASSASGGTENSPLHF.

The rearrangement links TRBV5-1 to TRBJ2-1; 12 bases fit TRBD2. J was trimmed by 4 bases and V by 0 bases; bases with no gene match: 5. Germline CDR1 SGHRS, CDR2 YFSETQ. The length of the CDR3 is 17 residues. The CDR3 DNA is TGCGCCAGCAGCTTGGGACTAGCGGGAGAAGGGTACAATGAGCAGTTCTTC. Translated: CASSLGLAGEGYNEQFF.

The gene calls are TRBV27 and TRBJ2-3, with TRBD2 matching over 11 bases. Germline V gene data show CDR1 as MNHEY and CDR2 as SMNVEV (reference sequence). The CDR3 runs to 19 residues. V lost 4 bases and J lost 0; bases outside the gene matches: 12. The CDR3 nucleotides read TGTGCCAGCAGTTCGATATCGGGACTAGCGGAGTCTAGCACAGATACGCAGTATTTT. Protein product: CASSSISGLAESSTDTQYF.

The chain links TRBV27 to TRBJ1-1; TRBD1 is a possible D gene (6 bases). The V and J ends lost 6 bases and 1 base respectively, with 15 bases between them. The germline CDR1 and CDR2 sequences are MNHEY and SMNVEV (reference sequence). CDR3 length equals 15 residues. The CDR3 loop is CASSRWGAGNTEAFF. In DNA form, the CDR3 reads TGTGCCAGCAGCCGATGGGGGGCGGGGAACACTGAAGCTTTCTTT.

The rearrangement joins TRBV7-9 to TRBJ2-1; 7 bases align to TRBD2. This CDR3 has 18 residues. The junction had 18 bases not matched to a gene; V was cut back by 5 bases and J by 5 bases. Germline CDR1 is SEHNR and CDR2 is FQNEAQ (reference sequence). CDR3 DNA: TGTGCCAGCAGCCTACGTGCGGTAGGGCTAGCGGTTGACAATGAGCAGTTCTTC. Translation: CASSLRAVGLAVDNEQFF.

Details on this clone: This sample includes further DNA sequences coding for the same CDR3. The CDR3 sequence is CASSYSDEQFF. DNA of the CDR3: TGTGCCAGCAGTTACTCTGACGAGCAGTTCTTC. This sequence joins TRBV6-6 and TRBJ2-1, with no clear D. From germline, CDR1 is MNHNY and CDR2 SVGAGI (reference sequence). V lost 0 bases to trimming and J lost 10 bases, with 4 bases between them. The CDR3 runs to 11 residues.

This chain joins TRBV11-2 and TRBJ1-6; 7 nucleotides agree with TRBD1. V dropped 4 bases and J dropped 3; count of bases not matched to a gene: 6. The CDR3 covers 16 residues. Germline V lookup: CDR1 SGHAT, CDR2 FQNNGV. The CDR3 DNA follows: TGTGCCAGCAGCTCGGGGACAGCGATCTATAATTCACCCCTCCACTTT. This encodes CASSSGTAIYNSPLHF.

The V call is TRBV18, the J call TRBJ1-2, with a possible D match to TRBD1 (6 bases). This CDR3 is built from 14 residues. Trimming cost V 5 bases and J 4 bases, with 14 bases left between them. Germline CDR1 reads KGHSH; CDR2 reads LQKENI. This CDR3 is CASSGTPNTYGYTF. For the CDR3, the DNA is TGTGCCAGCTCAGGGACACCCAACACCTATGGCTACACCTTC.

V usage is TRBV5-1 and J usage is TRBJ2-1; D is unresolved. Trimming cost V 8 bases and J 0 bases, with 18 bases left between them. CDR1 is SGHRS and CDR2 is YFSETQ in the germline V gene. This CDR3 spans 16 amino acids. The CDR3 DNA reads TGCGCCAGTGCCCGAACATCTTCTAGCTCCTACAATGAGCAGTTCTTC. Its translation: CASARTSSSSYNEQFF.

V gene TRBV19 combines with J gene TRBJ2-2; D is undetermined. The CDR3 covers 14 residues. V was shortened by 10 bases and J by 3 bases, with 15 bases between the two germline ends. CDR1 and CDR2 from the germline V gene are LNHDA and SQIVND (reference sequence). The CDR3 DNA sequence: TGTGCCATCTCAGAAGGACCTTACACCGGGGAGCTGTTTTTT. Translating gives CAISEGPYTGELFF.

The CDR3 nucleotides read TGTGCCAGCCACCGACGGGGACAGCTTTTCTACGAGCAGTACTTC. This encodes CASHRRGQLFYEQYF. V usage is TRBV5-4 and J usage is TRBJ2-7; TRBD1 agrees at 7 bases. CDR3 length equals 15 residues. In germline, CDR1 is SGHNT, CDR2 YYREEE (reference sequence). J was trimmed by 3 bases and V by 7 bases; bases with no gene match: 13.

The chain carries TRBV27 and TRBJ1-1; D might be TRBD1 (6 bases). CDR3 size: 14 residues. CDR1 is MNHEY, CDR2 SMNVEV, per germline (reference sequence). V was shortened by 3 bases and J by 2 bases, with 10 bases between the two germline ends. DNA of the CDR3: TGTGCCAGCAGTTTTCCGGGGGCTAACACTGAAGCTTTCTTT. Encoded protein: CASSFPGANTEAFF.

This chain connects TRBV10-3 to TRBJ1-2, with D tentatively TRBD1 (6 bases). The V gene lost 2 bases and the J gene lost 6 bases, with 16 bases spanning the gap. Germline CDR1 ENHRY, CDR2 SYGVKD. The CDR3 is 15 residues long. The CDR3 spells CAISETYGGQDGYTF. The CDR3 nucleotides are TGTGCCATCAGTGAGACTTACGGGGGCCAGGATGGCTACACCTTC.

This chain links TRBV7-2 with TRBJ1-5; D unclear. Germline V gene lookup returns CDR1 SGHTA and CDR2 FQGNSA. Trimming removed 5 bases from V and 6 bases from J, with 17 bases in between. CDR3 length: 15 residues. CDR3 region: CASSPDDFGAQPQHF. For the CDR3, the DNA is TGTGCCAGCAGCCCTGATGACTTTGGTGCTCAGCCCCAGCATTTT.

The V and J genes are TRBV7-9 and TRBJ2-3, with 7 bases that match TRBD1. CDR1 and CDR2 (germline): SEHNR, FQNEAQ (reference sequence). V was clipped by 5 bases and J by 2 bases; unmatched bases: 13. This CDR3 spans 17 amino acids. CDR3 sequence: CASSPAGEGTDTDTQYF. The DNA of the CDR3 is TGTGCCAGCAGCCCGGCCGGGGAAGGGACAGACACAGATACGCAGTATTTT. The full variable domain, with the rest looked up from reference TRBV7-9 and TRBJ2-3, is DTGVSQNPRHKITKRGQNVTFRCDPISEHNRLYWYRQTLGQGPEFLTYFQNEAQLEKSRLLSDRFSAERPKGSFSTLEIQRTEQGDSAMYLCASSPAGEGTDTDTQYFGPGTRLTVL.

The chain couples TRBV28 to TRBJ2-7; D may be TRBD1 (6 bases). There are 14 residues in the CDR3. The germline V gene has CDR1 MDHEN and CDR2 SYDVKM. Trimming shortened V by 6 bases and J by 0 bases, and 12 bases separated the two germline ends. As DNA, the CDR3 is TGTGCCAGCAGCTGGACAGTCGCCTCCTACGAGCAGTACTTC. Translation: CASSWTVASYEQYF.